The 21 T cell receptor beta chains below all came from one sample that was sequenced in a study of OX40 agonist ivuxolimab in advanced cancers. Sequenced by immunoSEQ multiplex PCR; TCRdb stores in-frame clones only, minus some. The repertoire includes 20,000 to 25,000 clones, roughly 85% of them detected once, and around 50% sits in the top ten. The material was CD4+ or CD8+ T cells sorted from blood, obtained in a trial of the OX40 agonist ivuxolimab. These receptors were obtained from an adult with an advanced solid tumor such as melanoma, head and neck, liver or kidney cancer.

The chain links TRBV5-6 to TRBJ2-1; 8 bases fit TRBD1. This CDR3 spans 14 amino acids. V trimming: 0 bases; J trimming: 9 bases; junction bases outside the gene matches: 5. CDR1 is SGHDT and CDR2 is YYEEEE in the germline V gene. CDR3 in DNA: TGTGCCAGCAGCTTGGGGACAGGGCCTTTTGAGCAGTTCTTC. Translation gives CASSLGTGPFEQFF. The variable domain in full, with the rest retrieved from reference TRBV5-6 and TRBJ2-1, is DAGVTQSPTHLIKTRGQQVTLRCSPKSGHDTVSWYQQALGQGPQFIFQYYEEEERQRGNFPDRFSGHQFPNYSSELNVNALLLGDSALYLCASSLGTGPFEQFFGPGTRLTVL.

V gene TRBV30 combines with J gene TRBJ2-7, with D possibly matching TRBD1 (6 bases). Trimming took off 2 bases at V and 0 bases at J, with 14 bases between the two ends. The CDR3 is 15 amino acids. Germline V gene data show CDR1 as GTSNPN and CDR2 as SVGIG (reference sequence). Written as DNA, the CDR3 is TGTGCCTGGAGTATTAGGGACACTAACTCCTACGAGCAGTACTTC. It encodes CAWSIRDTNSYEQYF.

The rearrangement links TRBV5-6 to TRBJ2-5, with D perhaps given as TRBD1 or TRBD2 (6 bases each). The ends were cut back, 0 bases at V and 5 bases at J, with 17 bases in the middle. CDR1 SGHDT and CDR2 YYEEEE come from the germline V gene. This CDR3 is built from 16 residues. The DNA for the CDR3 is TGTGCCAGCAGCTTGGCGAACCGGGGGCGTGCGGAGACCCAGTACTTC. This translates into CASSLANRGRAETQYF.

The chain links TRBV7-6 to TRBJ2-3, with D maybe TRBD2 (6 bases). The CDR3 is made up of 14 amino acids. Trimming took off 0 bases at V and 6 bases at J, with 10 bases between the two ends. Per germline, CDR1 SGHVS and CDR2 FNYEAQ. This CDR3 is CASSLAPGVDTQYF. The CDR3 DNA sequence: TGTGCCAGCAGCTTAGCCCCGGGGGTGGATACGCAGTATTTT.

The chain links TRBV27 to TRBJ2-3; the D gene is possibly TRBD1 (6 bases). The germline CDR1 and CDR2 sequences are MNHEY and SMNVEV (reference sequence). V lost 2 bases and J 4 bases, leaving 13 bases between the germline ends. This CDR3 region has 15 residues. CDR3 nucleotide sequence: TGTGCCAGCAGTTTAGTCAGGGGACATGCAGATACGCAGTATTTT. This translates into CASSLVRGHADTQYF.

This sequence joins TRBV19 and TRBJ2-7; 9 nucleotides align to TRBD1. The germline CDR1 and CDR2 sequences are LNHDA and SQIVND (reference sequence). V gave up 5 bases and J gave up 3 bases; unmatched junction bases: 11. CDR3 length: 16 amino acids. The CDR3 loop is CASSLRQGESVYEQYF. The CDR3 DNA is TGTGCCAGTAGTCTAAGACAGGGGGAATCAGTCTACGAGCAGTACTTC.

V is TRBV7-9 and J is TRBJ2-5; D not certain. The CDR3 runs to 12 residues. Trimming stripped 11 bases from V and 3 bases from J, with 13 bases between. Germline V gene lookup returns CDR1 SEHNR and CDR2 FQNEAQ (reference sequence). The CDR3 DNA reads TGTGCCTGTAGTGCGATGAAAGAGACCCAGTACTTC. Its protein product is CACSAMKETQYF.

The chain recombines TRBV19 with TRBJ1-2, with a tentative D call TRBD1 (6 bases). Germline CDR1 reads LNHDA; CDR2 reads SQIVND (reference sequence). The length of the CDR3 is 14 residues. The germline V and J ends were trimmed by 6 bases and 7 bases, with 18 bases remaining between them. Here the CDR3 reads CASRGGGRVSGYTF. CDR3 sequence (DNA): TGTGCCAGTAGGGGTGGGGGCAGAGTGAGTGGCTACACCTTC.

V and J are TRBV2 and TRBJ1-2; TRBD1 aligns across 8 bases. CDR3 length equals 16 residues. With V trimmed by 4 bases and J by 4 bases, 11 bases remained unmatched. Germline-derived CDR1 and CDR2 are SNHLY and FYNNEI. DNA for the CDR3: TGTGCCAGCAGTGGGACCCGGACAGGGATTAGCTATGGCTACACCTTC. Translating it yields CASSGTRTGISYGYTF.

The chain is built from TRBV28 and TRBJ1-1; 10 bases are a match to TRBD1. Germline V lookup: CDR1 MDHEN, CDR2 SYDVKM. The CDR3 sequence is 14 residues long. The V gene end was trimmed by 7 bases and the J gene end by 5 bases; junction bases not matched to a gene: 7. The CDR3 nucleotides are TGTGCCAGCACCATGGGACAGGGGCGAACTGAAGCTTTCTTT. This codes for CASTMGQGRTEAFF.

This clone appeared once. This sequence joins TRBV6-4 and TRBJ2-2; 9 bases agree with TRBD2. Germline CDR1 reads MRHNA; CDR2 reads SNTAGT. The CDR3 totals 14 residues. Germline trimming cut 3 bases from V and 4 bases from J; bases unmatched to any gene: 0. The CDR3 DNA reads as TGTGCCAGCAGTGAAGCGGGGGGCACCGGGGAGCTGTTTTTT. Protein sequence: CASSEAGGTGELFF.

The V and J genes are TRBV19 and TRBJ2-3; possibly TRBD2 for D (5 bases). Germline CDR1 and CDR2: LNHDA and SQIVND (reference sequence). V dropped 3 bases and J dropped 0 bases, with 10 bases sitting between them. This CDR3 has 15 residues. CDR3 DNA sequence: TGTGCCAGTAGTATTGAACTAGTGAGCACAGATACGCAGTATTTT. Translating it yields CASSIELVSTDTQYF.

This clone has just a few counts. J is TRBJ2-1 and V is TRBV4-1; 9 bases are a match to TRBD1. V shed 3 bases and J 9 bases; nucleotides not matched to a gene: 15. This CDR3 is 17 amino acids long. The germline V gene has CDR1 MGHRA and CDR2 YSYEKL. This CDR3 is CASSQLEGQGNGGEQFF. The DNA for the CDR3 is TGCGCCAGCAGCCAGTTGGAAGGACAGGGGAATGGGGGTGAGCAGTTCTTC.

The genes are TRBV18 and TRBJ1-5, with D unresolved. Germline loops: CDR1 KGHSH, CDR2 LQKENI. The CDR3 has 14 residues. Deletions cut 2 bases from V and 3 bases from J, with 8 bases between. This CDR3 is CASSPDAINQPQHF. Here the CDR3 DNA reads TGTGCCAGCTCACCAGACGCGATCAATCAGCCCCAGCATTTT.

This clone was detected only once. The genes are TRBV12-5 and TRBJ2-5, with D unclear. The CDR3 is made up of 12 amino acids. Per germline, CDR1 LGHNT and CDR2 FRNRAP. V dropped 4 bases and J dropped 9 bases, with 12 bases sitting between them. The CDR3 DNA follows: TGTGCTAGTGGTTCATTTAATGAGGCCCAGTACTTC. Its translation is CASGSFNEAQYF. The complete variable domain, with remaining parts taken from reference TRBV12-5 and TRBJ2-5, reads DARVTQTPRHKVTEMGQEVTMRCQPILGHNTVFWYRQTMMQGLELLAYFRNRAPLDDSGMPKDRFSAEMPDATLATLKIQPSEPRDSAVYFCASGSFNEAQYFGPGTRLLVL.

V is TRBV5-4 and J is TRBJ2-3; the match to TRBD2 covers 7 bases. Germline CDR1 is SGHNT and CDR2 is YYREEE (reference sequence). This CDR3 has 16 residues. J was trimmed by 5 bases and V by 0 bases; bases with no gene match: 9. CDR3 region: CASSLAGGGSGDTQYF. The CDR3 coding sequence is TGTGCCAGCAGCTTGGCGGGGGGAGGGTCTGGAGATACGCAGTATTTT.

This clone was seen a handful of times. J is TRBJ1-2 and V is TRBV7-9, with unresolved D. V was shortened by 5 bases and J by 5 bases, with 18 bases between the two germline ends. This CDR3 is 15 amino acids long. Per the germline V gene, CDR1 is SEHNR and CDR2 is FQNEAQ (reference sequence). DNA of the CDR3: TGTGCCAGCAGCCCTGGGATGACACCTGATTATGGCTACACCTTC. The encoded protein is CASSPGMTPDYGYTF.

The chain employs TRBV28 and TRBJ1-3; D gene ambiguous. Between the trimmed V and J ends, which lost 2 bases and 7 bases, there was a span of 3 bases. Germline CDR1 is MDHEN and CDR2 is SYDVKM. CDR3 size: 11 residues. The CDR3 DNA reads as TGTGCCAGCAGTTTAAGTAACACCATATATTTT. It codes for CASSLSNTIYF.

The chain joins TRBV5-1 to TRBJ2-2; no definite D call. The CDR3 runs to 13 residues. Germline loops: CDR1 SGHRS, CDR2 YFSETQ. Trimming shortened V by 0 bases and J by 6 bases, and 6 bases separated the two germline ends. The CDR3 here is CASSLEGSGELFF. CDR3 DNA sequence: TGCGCCAGCAGCTTGGAGGGTTCCGGGGAGCTGTTTTTT.

This clone was detected only a few times. This chain connects TRBV5-6 to TRBJ2-7, with 8 nucleotides matching TRBD2. From germline, CDR1 is SGHDT and CDR2 YYEEEE. The CDR3 covers 14 residues. V was pared by 6 bases and J by 3 bases, with 8 bases of the junction left unmatched. The CDR3 loop is CASTLGGGFYEQYF. In nucleotides, the CDR3 is TGTGCCAGCACCCTCGGGGGGGGTTTCTACGAGCAGTACTTC.

The rearrangement uses TRBV6-5 and TRBJ1-6; the match to TRBD1 covers 10 bases. V shed 6 bases, J shed 10 bases, and the junction held 9 bases outside the gene matches. This CDR3 region has 15 residues. Germline CDR1 and CDR2: MNHEY and SVGAGI. The CDR3 sequence: CASRTGQGFSSPLHF. The CDR3 region has the DNA TGTGCCAGCAGAACGGGACAGGGGTTCTCGTCACCCCTCCACTTT.